Listed below are T cell receptor beta chains from one sample, sequenced in a study of blood T cell repertoires in COVID-19. Sequencing used immunoSEQ multiplex PCR; TCRdb keeps in-frame clones, though not all of them. In the table there are 14,000 to 15,000 clones, approximately 92% of which are singletons. The sequenced material came from peripheral blood. The receptors were gathered from a human donor with active COVID-19. The donor label of this sample is uncertain. Each CDR3 is given with its conserved first and last residue. Each record gives: J gene, V gene, D gene, clone size, CDR3 protein, CDR3 DNA. A D gene is named only where the DNA matches it firmly. Size is omitted from some rows. Given values are once, few, many or a class for expanded clones.

J: TRBJ2-2; V: TRBV10-1; D: TRBD2; size: .; CDR3: CASSRGGSGGPTGELFF; DNA: TGCGCCAGCAGCCGGGGGGGCAGCGGGGGACCAACCGGGGAGCTGTTTTTT
J: TRBJ2-5; V: TRBV4-1; D: TRBD1; size: few; CDR3: CASKQTGGAETQYF; DNA: TGCGCCAGCAAACAGACAGGGGGCGCGGAGACCCAGTACTTC
J: TRBJ2-3; V: TRBV9; D: TRBD2; size: .; CDR3: CASSGSGRTDTQYF; DNA: TGTGCCAGCAGCGGTAGCGGGCGCACAGATACGCAGTATTTT
J: TRBJ2-2; V: TRBV6-1; D: .; size: .; CDR3: CASSDDFPNTGELFF; DNA: TGTGCCAGCAGTGACGACTTCCCCAACACCGGGGAGCTGTTTTTT
J: TRBJ2-2; V: TRBV28; D: .; size: .; CDR3: CASSGGTANTGELFF; DNA: TGTGCCAGCAGTGGAGGGACAGCGAACACCGGGGAGCTGTTTTTT
J: TRBJ2-7; V: TRBV11-3; D: .; size: .; CDR3: CASSPRRGYEQYF; DNA: TGTGCCAGCAGCCCAAGACGGGGGTACGAGCAGTACTTC
J: TRBJ2-7; V: TRBV3-1/TRBV3-2; D: TRBD2; size: .; CDR3: CASSRGLAGAAYEQYF; DNA: TGTGCCAGCAGCCGCGGACTAGCGGGTGCCGCCTACGAGCAGTACTTC
J: TRBJ1-6; V: TRBV18; D: TRBD1; size: .; CDR3: CASSGQGENSPLHF; DNA: TGTGCCAGCTCTGGACAGGGGGAAAATTCACCCCTCCACTTT
J: TRBJ1-2; V: TRBV28; D: .; size: .; CDR3: CASFRAAGNGYTF; DNA: TGTGCCAGCTTTCGTGCCGCGGGTAATGGCTACACCTTC
J: TRBJ2-2; V: TRBV6-5; D: .; size: .; CDR3: CASSYSWTTNTGELFF; DNA: TGTGCCAGCAGTTACTCGTGGACTACGAACACCGGGGAGCTGTTTTTT
J: TRBJ2-7; V: TRBV9; D: TRBD1; size: .; CDR3: CASSAGQGAPYEQYF; DNA: TGTGCCAGCAGCGCCGGACAGGGGGCACCCTACGAGCAGTACTTC
J: TRBJ1-5; V: TRBV5-1; D: .; size: .; CDR3: CASSLGGSSNQPQHF; DNA: TGCGCCAGCAGCTTGGGAGGGTCAAGCAATCAGCCCCAGCATTTT
J: TRBJ2-7; V: TRBV19; D: TRBD2; size: .; CDR3: CASSIAGTKNEQYF; DNA: TGTGCCAGTAGTATAGCGGGGACTAAAAACGAGCAGTACTTC
J: TRBJ2-7; V: TRBV28; D: .; size: .; CDR3: CASSFGYYRKQYF; DNA: TGTGCCAGCAGTTTTGGATACTACCGAAAGCAGTACTTC
J: TRBJ2-7; V: TRBV10-1; D: TRBD2; size: .; CDR3: CASSEGTSGARNEQYF; DNA: TGCGCCAGCAGTGAAGGGACTAGCGGGGCTCGGAACGAGCAGTACTTC
J: TRBJ1-2; V: TRBV10-2; D: .; size: .; CDR3: CASSEPQGSLGYTF; DNA: TGCGCCAGCAGTGAGCCGCAGGGTAGTCTTGGCTACACCTTC
J: TRBJ2-1; V: TRBV7-8; D: TRBD2; size: .; CDR3: CASVLADLFSYNEQFF; DNA: TGTGCCAGCGTACTAGCGGACCTATTCTCCTACAATGAGCAGTTCTTC
J: TRBJ2-5; V: TRBV9; D: .; size: .; CDR3: CASSVGPGMKTQYF; DNA: TGTGCCAGCAGCGTAGGCCCAGGGATGAAGACCCAGTACTTC
J: TRBJ2-7; V: TRBV29-1; D: .; size: .; CDR3: CSARRMGEQYF; DNA: TGCAGCGCTCGGAGAATGGGCGAGCAGTACTTC
J: TRBJ2-7; V: TRBV6-1; D: .; size: .; CDR3: CASSEGHPYEQYF; DNA: TGTGCCAGCAGTGAAGGACACCCCTACGAGCAGTACTTC
J: TRBJ2-5; V: TRBV15; D: TRBD1; size: .; CDR3: CATSRRTGGAEETQYF; DNA: TGTGCCACCAGCAGAAGGACAGGGGGCGCAGAAGAGACCCAGTACTTC
J: TRBJ1-1; V: TRBV10-3; D: .; size: once; CDR3: CAISDPSEGMVEAFF; DNA: TGTGCCATCAGTGATCCCTCGGAGGGAATGGTTGAAGCTTTCTTT
J: TRBJ1-5; V: TRBV5-1; D: .; size: .; CDR3: CASSLDGRNQPQHF; DNA: TGCGCCAGCAGCTTGGATGGTAGAAATCAGCCCCAGCATTTT
J: TRBJ2-2; V: TRBV14; D: .; size: .; CDR3: CASSQDRTDLNTGELFF; DNA: TGTGCCAGCAGCCAAGATCGAACGGACTTGAACACCGGGGAGCTGTTTTTT
J: TRBJ1-1; V: TRBV9; D: .; size: .; CDR3: CASSAVGGVGTEAFF; DNA: TGTGCCAGCAGCGCTGTGGGAGGGGTGGGAACTGAAGCTTTCTTT
J: TRBJ2-1; V: TRBV18; D: .; size: .; CDR3: CASSRGTLANEQFF; DNA: TGTGCCAGCTCACGCGGGACGCTTGCCAATGAGCAGTTCTTC
J: TRBJ1-1; V: TRBV4-1; D: .; size: .; CDR3: CASTPLPGQNTEAFF; DNA: TGCGCCAGCACACCCCTCCCGGGACAGAACACTGAAGCTTTCTTT
J: TRBJ1-4; V: TRBV7-9; D: .; size: .; CDR3: CASSLLPVRNTATNEKLFF; DNA: TGTGCCAGCAGCTTACTCCCGGTCAGGAATACTGCAACTAATGAAAAACTGTTTTTT
J: TRBJ1-2; V: TRBV7-9; D: .; size: .; CDR3: CASSLANGGSNYGYTF; DNA: TGTGCCAGCAGCTTAGCGAATGGAGGGTCTAACTATGGCTACACCTTC
J: TRBJ1-6; V: TRBV18; D: TRBD1; size: .; CDR3: CASSPGQGNNSPLHF; DNA: TGTGCCAGCTCACCAGGACAGGGAAACAATTCACCCCTCCACTTT
J: TRBJ2-7; V: TRBV28; D: .; size: .; CDR3: CASKVAEPPYEQYF; DNA: TGTGCCAGCAAAGTAGCGGAGCCCCCCTACGAGCAGTACTTC
J: TRBJ2-3; V: TRBV5-1; D: TRBD2; size: .; CDR3: CASRREFADTQYF; DNA: TGCGCCAGCCGGCGGGAGTTCGCAGATACGCAGTATTTT
J: TRBJ2-3; V: TRBV19; D: .; size: .; CDR3: CAVRAQDSTDTQYF; DNA: TGTGCCGTGAGGGCACAAGATAGCACAGATACGCAGTATTTT
J: TRBJ2-5; V: TRBV29-1; D: TRBD1; size: once; CDR3: CSVGQFQETQYF; DNA: TGCAGCGTGGGACAGTTTCAAGAGACCCAGTACTTC